These 29 T cell receptor beta chains originate from one sample sequenced in a study of human T cells and chemical hapten exposure. TCRdb called the RACE reads again in MiXCR, with one record for every CDR3 protein. The table includes about 160,000 distinct CDR3 sequences, about a quarter detected once. Documented time point: patch test 3, about 24 weeks after DPC sensitization. Documented treatment: therapeutic diphenylcyclopropenone sensitization with weekly scalp DPC. The sample consisted of whole blood, taken in connection with sensitization to the hapten diphenylcyclopropenone (DPC). The source is a woman under 30 with alopecia areata. Some clones in this sample may be carry-over from other donors' samples.

This clonotype has just one count. The chain is built from TRBV29-1 and TRBJ2-5, with TRBD1 matching over 7 bases. The length of the CDR3 is 14 residues. The trim removed 5 bases at V and 1 base at J, leaving 7 bases unmatched. Germline V CDR1 and CDR2: SQVTM, ANQGSEA. The CDR3, as DNA: TGCAGCGTTACCCGGGACAGTCGCCAAGAGACCCAGTACTTC. Residues: CSVTRDSRQETQYF.

This clonotype was detected a few times. The chain combines TRBV6-5 with TRBJ1-2, with unresolved D. This CDR3 is built from 12 residues. V was clipped by 7 bases and J by 5 bases, with 11 bases between them. Germline CDR1 reads MNHEY; CDR2 reads SVGAGI. The CDR3 protein is CASTLVGYGYTF. The CDR3, as DNA: TGTGCCAGCACCTTAGTAGGGTATGGCTACACCTTC.

In DNA form, the CDR3 reads TGTGCCAGCAGCCCCGCCCTCGGCGGGCAATCTACGAAGCAGTACTTC. Its translation: CASSPALGGQSTKQYF. This chain uses TRBV7-8 with TRBJ2-7; D possibly corresponds to TRBD2 (5 bases). V gave up 5 bases and J gave up 8 bases, with 25 bases separating them. The length of the CDR3 is 16 residues. The germline gives CDR1 SGHVS, CDR2 FQNEAQ.

This clonotype showed up just a few times. This rearrangement joins TRBV29-1 to TRBJ2-7; D ambiguous. Between the trimmed V and J ends, which lost 4 bases and 3 bases, there was a span of 16 bases. The germline CDR1 and CDR2 sequences are SQVTM and ANQGSEA. The CDR3 sequence is 14 residues long. Here the CDR3 reads CSVVIPGRSYEQYF. The CDR3 DNA follows: TGCAGCGTTGTTATCCCAGGAAGAAGCTACGAGCAGTACTTC.

The V call is TRBV20-1, the J call TRBJ2-1; D is perhaps TRBD1 or TRBD2 (6 bases each). Trimming pared 3 bases from V and 4 bases from J, leaving 10 bases between. CDR3 length: 13 residues. The germline V gene has CDR1 DFQATT and CDR2 SNEGSKA (reference sequence). As DNA, the CDR3 is TGCAGTGCTAGGGGGGGACAATACAATGAGCAGTTCTTC. The encoded protein is CSARGGQYNEQFF.

This clonotype occurred once. The chain combines TRBV5-6 with TRBJ1-2, with D tentatively TRBD1 (5 bases). Trimming took 1 base from V and 5 from J, leaving 12 bases between them. Per germline, CDR1 SGHDT and CDR2 YYEEEE. The CDR3 consists of 14 residues. The CDR3 region has the DNA TGTGCCAGCAGCTTGCAGGGAGTGGGGTATGGCTACACCTTC. Translating it yields CASSLQGVGYGYTF. The full variable domain, with the rest looked up from reference TRBV5-6 and TRBJ1-2, is DAGVTQSPTHLIKTRGQQVTLRCSPKSGHDTVSWYQQALGQGPQFIFQYYEEEERQRGNFPDRFSGHQFPNYSSELNVNALLLGDSALYLCASSLQGVGYGYTFGSGTRLTVV.

This clonotype was recorded a few times. The chain joins TRBV5-1 to TRBJ2-1; 10 nucleotides align to TRBD2. The ends lost 3 bases at V and 3 bases at J; junction bases unmatched: 9. Germline V gene sequence: CDR1 SGHRS, CDR2 YFSETQ. This CDR3 has 17 residues. The CDR3 loop is CASSSTLGLADYNEQFF. Here the CDR3 DNA reads TGCGCCAGCAGCTCTACCCTCGGACTAGCGGACTACAATGAGCAGTTCTTC. The full variable domain, completed using reference TRBV5-1 and TRBJ2-1, is KAGVTQTPRYLIKTRGQQVTLSCSPISGHRSVSWYQQTPGQGLQFLFEYFSETQRNKGNFPGRFSGRQFSNSRSEMNVSTLELGDSALYLCASSSTLGLADYNEQFFGPGTRLTVL.

The V and J genes are TRBV6-5 and TRBJ1-5; no firm D call. Germline assignment: CDR1 MNHEY and CDR2 SVGAGI. V was cut by 6 bases and J by 7 bases, with 13 bases left in between. This CDR3 is 13 amino acids long. CDR3 loop: CASSLSRSQPQHF. CDR3 bases: TGTGCCAGCAGCCTCTCGAGGAGCCAGCCCCAGCATTTT.

Notes on this clonotype: Sequence at one end of the junction differs from germline and may be a read error. The V and J genes are TRBV10-3 and TRBJ2-1; D is unclear. CDR3 length: 12 residues. Looked up from germline, CDR1 is ENHRY and CDR2 is SYGVKD. Here the CDR3 reads CAISESFNEQFF. The CDR3 bases are TGTGCCATCAGTGAGTCCTTCAATGAGCAGTTCTTC.

Many counts were recorded for this clonotype. The chain couples TRBV7-2 to TRBJ2-7; 13 bases fit TRBD2. The germline CDR1 and CDR2 sequences are SGHTA and FQGNSA. This CDR3 comprises 15 residues. The trim removed 5 bases at V and 4 bases at J, leaving 5 bases unmatched. The CDR3: CASSPTGLAGYEQYF. The CDR3 DNA reads as TGTGCCAGCAGCCCAACGGGACTAGCGGGGTACGAGCAGTACTTC.

The chain employs TRBV2 and TRBJ2-7; the D gene is possibly TRBD2 (5 bases). Trimming removed 7 bases from V and 3 bases from J, with 16 bases in between. The CDR3 has 14 amino acids. Germline CDR1 reads SNHLY; CDR2 reads FYNNEI. In DNA form, the CDR3 reads TGTGCCAGCAACACCGCGGGTCGGCTCTACGAGCAGTACTTC. Protein: CASNTAGRLYEQYF.

The J gene is TRBJ1-1, the V gene TRBV6-2 or TRBV6-3; TRBD1 might be the D (6 bases). Germline V gene lookup returns CDR1 MNHEY and CDR2 SVGEGT. The CDR3 consists of 16 residues. V lost 6 bases and J 5 bases, leaving 22 bases between the germline ends. The chain's CDR3 is CASSPRDTSRSTEAFF. Here the CDR3 DNA reads TGTGCCAGCAGCCCCCGGGACACCTCCCGATCGACTGAAGCTTTCTTT.

In its sample, this clonotype was seen a few times. The chain employs TRBV5-4 and TRBJ2-7, with TRBD2 matching over 13 bases. CDR3 length: 15 amino acids. Germline values: CDR1 SGHNT, CDR2 YYREEE (reference sequence). The J segment lost 6 bases and the V segment lost 4 bases, leaving 7 bases of the junction unmatched. This CDR3 reads CASSPGLAGRGEQYF. The CDR3, as DNA: TGTGCCAGCAGCCCGGGACTAGCGGGACGGGGCGAGCAGTACTTC.

In its sample, this clonotype was seen a few times. The J gene is TRBJ2-3, the V gene TRBV7-3; perhaps TRBD2 as D (6 bases). Germline V gene data show CDR1 as SGHTA and CDR2 as FQGTGA. V was cut by 2 bases and J by 0 bases, with 15 bases left in between. The CDR3 covers 17 residues. The CDR3 protein is CASSLSARDSSTDTQYF. The CDR3 bases are TGTGCCAGCAGCTTATCGGCGCGGGATTCTAGCACAGATACGCAGTATTTT. The entire variable domain, with the rest obtained from reference TRBV7-3 and TRBJ2-3, is as follows: GAGVSQTPSNKVTEKGKYVELRCDPISGHTALYWYRQSLGQGPEFLIYFQGTGAADDSGLPNDRFFAVRPEGSVSTLKIQRTERGDSAVYLCASSLSARDSSTDTQYFGPGTRLTVL.

The table lists this clonotype with a count of one. The rearrangement joins TRBV6-1 to TRBJ2-5; D possibly matches TRBD1 or TRBD2 (5 bases each). This CDR3 is 13 amino acids long. Looked up from germline, CDR1 is MNHNS and CDR2 is SASEGT. The V gene lost 3 bases and the J gene lost 3 bases, with 8 bases spanning the gap. CDR3 DNA: TGTGCCAGCAGTGATGGGACCGAAGAGACCCAGTACTTC. This codes for CASSDGTEETQYF.

As regards this clonotype: Because it lacks the conserved phenylalanine or tryptophan at the end, this CDR3 is likely a read error. The rearrangement joins TRBV15 to TRBJ1-1; 7 bases line up with TRBD1. The CDR3 extends over 15 amino acids. V was pared by 1 base and J by 1 base, with 3 bases of the junction left unmatched. Per germline, CDR1 LNHNV and CDR2 YYDKDF (reference sequence). Here the CDR3 DNA reads TGTGCCACCAGCAGAGTTTGGACAGGGAACACTGAAGCTTTCCTT. The encoded protein is CATSRVWTGNTEAFL.

This clonotype showed up just a few times. This sequence joins TRBV4-2 and TRBJ2-7; 7 bases are shared with TRBD1. In germline, CDR1 is LGHNA, CDR2 YNFKEQ. V shed 2 bases, J shed 3 bases, and the junction held 4 bases outside the gene matches. CDR3 length equals 14 residues. CDR3 sequence (DNA): TGTGCCAGCAGCCAACAAGACAGGGACTACGAGCAGTACTTC. Translation gives CASSQQDRDYEQYF.

The chain joins TRBV7-8 to TRBJ1-5; D is perhaps TRBD1 (5 bases). V was cut by 5 bases and J by 9 bases, with 17 bases left in between. CDR3 length: 14 amino acids. Looked up from germline, CDR1 is SGHVS and CDR2 is FQNEAQ. The CDR3 coding sequence is TGTGCCAGCAGCGACGGTTTCAGTGACAGGCCCCAGCATTTT. Encoded protein: CASSDGFSDRPQHF.

The rearrangement links TRBV4-1 to TRBJ2-3, with D uncertain. Trimming shortened V by 2 bases and J by 0 bases, and 9 bases separated the two germline ends. Germline-derived CDR1 and CDR2 are MGHRA and YSYEKL. The CDR3 is 15 residues long. CDR3 residues: CASSQSLTSTDTQYF. The CDR3 DNA is TGCGCCAGCAGCCAATCACTGACAAGCACAGATACGCAGTATTTT.

The rearrangement links TRBV6-2 or TRBV6-3 to TRBJ2-4; no reliable D call. CDR1 MNHEY and CDR2 SVGEGT come from the germline V gene. This CDR3 is 18 amino acids long. V shed 6 bases and J shed 0 bases, with 21 bases lying between them. CDR3 loop: CASSSTPPRFLAKNIQYF. CDR3 in DNA: TGTGCCAGCAGCTCGACCCCTCCAAGGTTCCTAGCCAAAAACATTCAGTACTTC.

This chain connects TRBV7-6 to TRBJ2-2; D unclear. V lost 4 bases to trimming and J lost 4 bases, with 4 bases between them. This CDR3 is built from 12 residues. Germline V gene sequence: CDR1 SGHVS, CDR2 FNYEAQ. DNA of the CDR3: TGTGCCAGCAGCTACTCCACCGGGGAGCTGTTTTTT. Encoded protein: CASSYSTGELFF.

The chain employs TRBV4-1 and TRBJ1-3; no firm D call. CDR3 size: 15 residues. V was pared by 0 bases and J by 1 base, with 7 bases between. CDR1 and CDR2 (germline): MGHRA, YSYEKL. Here the CDR3 reads CASSQDRGSGNTIYF. CDR3 bases: TGCGCCAGCAGCCAAGATAGAGGGTCTGGAAACACCATATATTTT.

This rearrangement joins TRBV6-2 or TRBV6-3 to TRBJ1-2, with D hard to call. V was trimmed by 6 bases and J by 6 bases, leaving 8 bases between them. This CDR3 comprises 11 residues. Germline loops: CDR1 MNHEY, CDR2 SVGEGT. CDR3 DNA sequence: TGTGCCAGCAGGACGGGTCATGGCTACACCTTC. The encoded protein is CASRTGHGYTF.

DNA for the CDR3: TGCAGTGCGCGGTTTAGCGGGGTTAATGAGCAGTTCTTC. It yields the protein CSARFSGVNEQFF. This chain links TRBV20-1 with TRBJ2-1; 8 bases map to TRBD2. V lost 6 bases, J lost 7 bases, and 8 bases stayed unmatched. Germline V gives CDR1 DFQATT, CDR2 SNEGSKA (reference sequence). The CDR3 loop spans 13 amino acids.

The rearrangement links TRBV20-1 to TRBJ2-3, with unresolved D. V was cut by 7 bases and J by 2 bases, with 7 bases left in between. CDR1 and CDR2 from the germline V gene are DFQATT and SNEGSKA (reference sequence). The CDR3 spans 11 residues. The CDR3 is CSGRTTDTQYF. In nucleotides, the CDR3 is TGCAGTGGGAGAACCACAGATACGCAGTATTTT.

This clonotype came up a few times. The J gene is TRBJ1-5, the V gene TRBV6-2 or TRBV6-3; D is unclear. The V end was cut by 6 bases, the J end by 2 bases, with 8 bases between. CDR3 length: 13 amino acids. Germline assignment: CDR1 MNHEY and CDR2 SVGEGT. This CDR3 reads CASRPPGNQPQHF. In nucleotides, the CDR3 is TGTGCCAGCAGGCCCCCAGGCAATCAGCCCCAGCATTTT.

The chain is built from TRBV7-3 and TRBJ1-6; D is undetermined. Trimming removed 8 bases from V and 10 bases from J, with 15 bases in between. Germline values: CDR1 SGHTA, CDR2 FQGTGA. This CDR3 has 13 residues. CDR3 DNA: TGTGCCAGCCGCCGGACCGAGAAATCACCCCTCCACTTT. This gives the protein CASRRTEKSPLHF.

The chain is built from TRBV29-1 and TRBJ2-5; D not certain. V gave up 5 bases and J gave up 5 bases, with 12 bases separating them. The CDR3 spans 12 residues. From germline, CDR1 is SQVTM and CDR2 ANQGSEA. Here the CDR3 reads CSVRVYTETQYF. As DNA, the CDR3 is TGCAGCGTTAGGGTCTATACCGAGACCCAGTACTTC.

The CDR3 DNA reads TGTGCCAGCAGCTCCAGCCTACCCCCCGATACGCAGTATTTT. It is translated as CASSSSLPPDTQYF. This chain connects TRBV11-2 to TRBJ2-3; D gene uncertain. The V end was cut by 4 bases, the J end by 6 bases, with 14 bases between. CDR1 and CDR2 (germline): SGHAT, FQNNGV. This CDR3 is 14 amino acids long.